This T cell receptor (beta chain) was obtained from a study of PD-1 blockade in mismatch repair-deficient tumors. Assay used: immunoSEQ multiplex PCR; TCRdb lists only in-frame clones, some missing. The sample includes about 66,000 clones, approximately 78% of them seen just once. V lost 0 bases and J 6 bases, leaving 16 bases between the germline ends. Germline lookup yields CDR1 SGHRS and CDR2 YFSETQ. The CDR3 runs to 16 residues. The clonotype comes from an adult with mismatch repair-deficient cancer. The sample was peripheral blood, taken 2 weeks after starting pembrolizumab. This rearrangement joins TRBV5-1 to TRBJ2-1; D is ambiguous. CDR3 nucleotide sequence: TGCGCCAGCAGCTTGGAGGTAGCCTCCCCCCCCAATGAGCAGTTCTTC. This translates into CASSLEVASPPNEQFF. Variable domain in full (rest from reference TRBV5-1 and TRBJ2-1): KAGVTQTPRYLIKTRGQQVTLSCSPISGHRSVSWYQQTPGQGLQFLFEYFSETQRNKGNFPGRFSGRQFSNSRSEMNVSTLELGDSALYLCASSLEVASPPNEQFFGPGTRLTVL.